This TCR beta chain was profiled in a study of T cell responses to AZD1222 COVID-19 vaccine. Looking at the study overall: It was second doses at about 4 or about 12 weeks that were pooled.

Method: immunoSEQ multiplex PCR; TCRdb's copy keeps in-frame clones and lacks some. The sample holds approximately 190,000 clones; around 94% are singletons and the top ten take 1% to 1.5%. Study observations and caveats: In the spike-specific TCR repertoire, nearly half reportedly target unmutated variant regions. Spike-specific TCR breadth and depth rose after two AZD1222 doses. Donors were largely white British and mainly female; clonal diversity was possibly underestimated.

This CDR3 has 15 amino acids. Germline values: CDR1 MDHEN, CDR2 SYDVKM. V was trimmed by 6 bases and J by 2 bases, leaving 14 bases between them. A word on this clone: Its specificity is not known.

Sequenced material: peripheral blood, taken on day 0 of AZD1222 vaccination. The rearrangement joins TRBV28 to TRBJ1-5, with D tentatively TRBD1 (6 bases). The receptor's source is an adult in good health. The CDR3 spells CASSIQGWGNQPQHF. In nucleotides, the CDR3 is TGTGCCAGCAGCATACAGGGTTGGGGCAATCAGCCCCAGCATTTT. The entire variable domain, with the rest obtained from reference TRBV28 and TRBJ1-5, is as follows: DVKVTQSSRYLVKRTGEKVFLECVQDMDHENMFWYRQDPGLGLRLIYFSYDVKMKEKGDIPEGYSVSREKKERFSLILESASTNQTSMYLCASSIQGWGNQPQHFGDGTRLSIL.